This T cell receptor beta chain emerged from a study of cytomegalovirus exposure and HLA in healthy donors. Background on the study: The 120 validation repertoires and the 666 first-cohort repertoires shared a platform, a later analysis reported. Study-wide points: As was reported, the classifier diagnosed cytomegalovirus status with high specificity and sensitivity. The CMV antigen specificity of a few CMV-associated chains was confirmed through in vitro analysis.

Trimming cost V 7 bases and J 5 bases; bases outside gene matches: 8. Per germline, CDR1 SGDLS and CDR2 YYNGEE. This CDR3 comprises 13 residues. It was the roughly 130-subject validation cohort, separate from the approximately 690-subject first cohort, to which the donors belonged. Worth noting for this clone: The antigen remains undetermined.

The data were produced by immunoSEQ multiplex PCR, yet TCRdb's version contains in-frame clones alone and is incomplete. Counted here are about 110,000 clones, around 89% occurring once; the ten biggest clones make up 1.4%. The rearrangement uses TRBV9 and TRBJ2-7, with 8 bases matching TRBD2. This receptor was obtained from a woman in her thirties in good health and CMV-seropositive. The sequenced sample consisted of PBMCs. CDR3 protein: CASDGGAGHEQYF. The CDR3 DNA reads TGTGCCAGCGACGGGGGGGCTGGACACGAGCAGTACTTC.